The following is a TCR beta chain sequence with its context. Its antigen is unidentified. This record comes from a study of T cells in localized non-small cell lung cancer. Study findings and constraints: Higher T cell density in the blood was associated with longer overall survival, whereas higher adjacent-lung clonality associated with shorter survival. In uninvolved adjacent lung, T cell clonality reached its highest value, exceeding tumor.

There are 15 residues in the CDR3. Germline CDR1 SGHDN, CDR2 FVKESK. With 5 bases clipped from V and 3 bases from J, the junction kept 7 bases outside the gene matches. The protocol was immunoSEQ multiplex PCR, while the TCRdb copy is restricted to in-frame clones and leaves out a portion. The repertoire holds about 2,600 clones, with approximately 25% as singletons. The chain employs TRBV14 and TRBJ2-7, with 10 nucleotides matching TRBD2. The sample consisted of lung tumor tissue, taken before any cancer treatment. This TCR was recovered from a male donor aged 60 or older with stage II squamous cell lung carcinoma. The CDR3 protein is CASSSREREGYEQYF. As DNA, the CDR3 is TGTGCCAGCAGCTCAAGGGAGCGGGAGGGCTACGAGCAGTACTTC.